Following are 21 T cell receptor beta chains from one sample sequenced in a study of OX40 agonist ivuxolimab in advanced cancers. The method was immunoSEQ multiplex PCR; TCRdb's version includes in-frame clones alone and lacks a portion of them. The sample lists roughly 75,000 clones; 75% to 90% were seen once. Sequencing used CD4+ or CD8+ T cells sorted from blood, obtained in a trial of the OX40 agonist ivuxolimab. These receptors came from an adult with an advanced solid tumor such as melanoma, head and neck, liver or kidney cancer.

In regard to this clone: An end of the junction differs from the germline gene, which may be a read error. The chain uses TRBV7-6 and TRBJ2-7; tentative D call: TRBD1 (5 bases). The V gene's germline CDR1 is SGHVS and CDR2 FNYEAQ. The length of the CDR3 is 14 residues. This CDR3 is CASSLDWQGYVQYF. The CDR3 DNA follows: TGTGCCAGCAGCTTAGACTGGCAGGGCTACGTGCAGTACTTC.

The chain joins TRBV4-3 to TRBJ2-1; 14 positions agree with TRBD2. There are 17 residues in the CDR3. The trim removed 3 bases at V and 0 bases at J, leaving 1 base unmatched. Germline values: CDR1 LGHNA, CDR2 YSLEER. CDR3 region: CASSHGLAGGSYNEQFF. CDR3 nucleotides: TGCGCCAGCAGCCACGGACTAGCGGGGGGCTCCTACAATGAGCAGTTCTTC.

This clone was counted a single time. The chain links TRBV6-5 to TRBJ2-2; D not resolved. From germline, CDR1 is MNHEY and CDR2 SVGAGI. The CDR3 has 14 residues. V was clipped by 5 bases and J by 5 bases, with 12 bases between them. DNA of the CDR3: TGTGCCAGCAGTGTTTTCGTGGCAACCGGGGAGCTGTTTTTT. Translated: CASSVFVATGELFF.

CDR3 coding DNA: TGTGCCAGCAGCACGACCAGTCCAGGGTCTAATTCACCCCTCCACTTT. This gives the protein CASSTTSPGSNSPLHF. The chain combines TRBV5-5 with TRBJ1-6; a weak D match, TRBD1 (5 bases). CDR1 is SGHKS, CDR2 YYEKEE, per germline (reference sequence). This CDR3 is 16 amino acids long. Trimming left V 4 bases short and J 6 bases short, with 17 bases between.

This clone occurred once. The genes are TRBV9 and TRBJ1-2, with D unresolved. V was shortened by 4 bases and J by 4 bases, with 8 bases between the two germline ends. Germline CDR1 is SGDLS and CDR2 is YYNGEE. CDR3 length: 12 amino acids. CDR3 in amino acids: CASSSVGYGYTF. The CDR3 DNA reads TGTGCCAGCAGCTCAGTGGGCTATGGCTACACCTTC.

This clone was counted only a few times. The chain links TRBV19 to TRBJ1-1; no clear D gene. Germline values: CDR1 LNHDA, CDR2 SQIVND (reference sequence). This CDR3 comprises 12 residues. Trimming left V 1 base short and J 5 bases short, with 5 bases between. In DNA form, the CDR3 reads TGTGCCAGTAGTATAGCCGGGACTGAAGCTTTCTTT. Its protein product is CASSIAGTEAFF.

V and J are TRBV14 and TRBJ1-1, with D unclear. Germline CDR1 reads SGHDN; CDR2 reads FVKESK. Trimming left V 2 bases short and J 1 base short, with 8 bases between. The CDR3 is 14 amino acids. The CDR3 sequence: CASSQYGENTEAFF. The CDR3 bases are TGTGCCAGCAGCCAATATGGGGAGAACACTGAAGCTTTCTTT.

The chain links TRBV5-6 to TRBJ2-3, with D unclear. This CDR3 contains 12 residues. Deletions cut 0 bases from V and 7 bases from J, with 6 bases between. CDR1 and CDR2 (germline): SGHDT, YYEEEE. CDR3 sequence (DNA): TGTGCCAGCAGCTTGGACAGCCATACGCAGTATTTT. Its protein is CASSLDSHTQYF. The full variable domain, rest sourced from reference TRBV5-6 and TRBJ2-3, is DAGVTQSPTHLIKTRGQQVTLRCSPKSGHDTVSWYQQALGQGPQFIFQYYEEEERQRGNFPDRFSGHQFPNYSSELNVNALLLGDSALYLCASSLDSHTQYFGPGTRLTVL.

The chain employs TRBV29-1 and TRBJ2-3, with TRBD2 identical over 7 bases. With 0 bases clipped from V and 4 bases from J, the junction kept 7 bases outside the gene matches. CDR3 length: 15 amino acids. The germline V gene has CDR1 SQVTM and CDR2 ANQGSEA. CDR3 DNA: TGCAGCGTTGAAGAGAGGACTAGAGTCCCAGATACGCAGTATTTT. This gives the protein CSVEERTRVPDTQYF.

The chain uses TRBV29-1 and TRBJ1-1; no reliable D call. Germline V lookup: CDR1 SQVTM, CDR2 ANQGSEA. The CDR3 extends over 13 amino acids. The germline V and J ends were trimmed by 2 bases and 3 bases, with 10 bases remaining between them. In DNA, the CDR3 is TGCAGCGTTGAAAGCGGGATGGACACTGAAGCTTTCTTT. Its translation is CSVESGMDTEAFF.

CDR3: CASSRQREGFYEQYF. The DNA of the CDR3 is TGTGCCAGCAGCCGACAGCGGGAGGGCTTCTACGAGCAGTACTTC. V and J are TRBV27 and TRBJ2-7, with TRBD2 matching over 10 bases. The germline V gene has CDR1 MNHEY and CDR2 SMNVEV (reference sequence). The CDR3 has 15 residues. J gave up 3 bases and V 6 bases, and 8 bases lay outside the gene matches.

This chain joins TRBV7-2 and TRBJ1-2, with D tentatively TRBD1 (6 bases). The CDR3 runs to 18 residues. V was shortened by 5 bases and J by 6 bases, with 28 bases between the two germline ends. The germline gives CDR1 SGHTA, CDR2 FQGNSA. CDR3 nucleotide sequence: TGTGCCAGCAGCATACGCTCGGCGCTCGTCGACAGGTTGAATGGCTACACCTTC. It specifies CASSIRSALVDRLNGYTF.

The rearrangement uses TRBV19 and TRBJ1-1, with 8 positions matching TRBD1. The J segment lost 5 bases and the V segment lost 5 bases, leaving 4 bases of the junction unmatched. CDR1 and CDR2 (germline): LNHDA, SQIVND (reference sequence). The CDR3 loop spans 13 amino acids. In nucleotides, the CDR3 is TGTGCCAGTAGTGTAGGGACAGGAACTGAAGCTTTCTTT. As protein: CASSVGTGTEAFF. Variable domain in full (rest from reference TRBV19 and TRBJ1-1): DGGITQSPKYLFRKEGQNVTLSCEQNLNHDAMYWYRQDPGQGLRLIYYSQIVNDFQKGDIAEGYSVSREKKESFPLTVTSAQKNPTAFYLCASSVGTGTEAFFGQGTRLTVV.

About this clone: The junction does not match germline at one end; this may be a read error. This chain uses TRBV7-7 with TRBJ2-2, with 11 bases that match TRBD2. Germline loops: CDR1 SSHAT, CDR2 FNYEAQ (reference sequence). The CDR3 is 16 residues long. The CDR3 protein is CASSLAGGSYTGELFF. CDR3 nucleotide sequence: TGTGCTAGCAGTCTAGCGGGAGGTTCTTACACCGGGGAGCTGTTTTTT. Drawing the rest from reference TRBV7-7 and TRBJ2-2, the complete variable domain is GAGVSQSPRYKVTKRGQDVTLRCDPISSHATLYWYQQALGQGPEFLTYFNYEAQPDKSGLPSDRFSAERPEGSISTLTIQRTEQRDSAMYRCASSLAGGSYTGELFFGEGSRLTVL.

The chain joins TRBV9 to TRBJ2-7; TRBD2 aligns across 8 bases. Germline V gene sequence: CDR1 SGDLS, CDR2 YYNGEE. Germline trimming cut 0 bases from V and 2 bases from J; bases unmatched to any gene: 4. This CDR3 region has 15 residues. CDR3 bases: TGTGCCAGCAGCGTAGGGGATAGCGGGACCTACGAGCAGTACTTC. Translated: CASSVGDSGTYEQYF. The full variable domain, with the rest looked up from reference TRBV9 and TRBJ2-7, is DSGVTQTPKHLITATGQRVTLRCSPRSGDLSVYWYQQSLDQGLQFLIQYYNGEERAKGNILERFSAQQFPDLHSELNLSSLELGDSALYFCASSVGDSGTYEQYFGPGTRLTVT.

This chain connects TRBV30 to TRBJ1-2; a possible D gene is TRBD1 (5 bases). CDR1 is GTSNPN, CDR2 SVGIG, per germline (reference sequence). Trimming stripped 2 bases from V and 2 bases from J, with 18 bases between. The CDR3 is made up of 16 amino acids. DNA for the CDR3: TGTGCCTGGAGTTCTGAGACAGTCAGTTACAACTATGGCTACACCTTC. Translating gives CAWSSETVSYNYGYTF.

The V call is TRBV27, the J call TRBJ1-3; a weak D match, TRBD1 (5 bases). Germline V lookup: CDR1 MNHEY, CDR2 SMNVEV (reference sequence). The CDR3 is 15 residues long. The V end was cut by 2 bases, the J end by 0 bases, with 8 bases between. The CDR3 coding sequence is TGTGCCAGCAGTTTAGCCGGGGGCTCTGGAAACACCATATATTTT. Translation: CASSLAGGSGNTIYF.

The chain employs TRBV19 and TRBJ1-1, with a tentative D call TRBD1 (5 bases). The germline V and J ends were trimmed by 3 bases and 3 bases, with 11 bases remaining between them. Per the germline V gene, CDR1 is LNHDA and CDR2 is SQIVND (reference sequence). CDR3 length equals 14 residues. The DNA for the CDR3 is TGTGCCAGTAGTATGGGGGGGGAAGACACTGAAGCTTTCTTT. Its protein product is CASSMGGEDTEAFF.

In DNA, the CDR3 is TGTGCCAGCAGTTTATCTGTCGCTATTGGGAATTCACCCCTCCACTTT. It encodes CASSLSVAIGNSPLHF. The chain employs TRBV27 and TRBJ1-6, with D uncertain. CDR1 is MNHEY and CDR2 is SMNVEV in the germline V gene (reference sequence). V shed 0 bases and J shed 7 bases, with 13 bases lying between them. This CDR3 is built from 16 residues.

The CDR3 DNA reads TGTGCCAGCAGTTACCAGGGGTTGAACACTGAAGCTTTCTTT. Translated, it gives CASSYQGLNTEAFF. The chain recombines TRBV6-5 with TRBJ1-1; D perhaps matches TRBD1 (6 bases). The V end was cut by 2 bases, the J end by 0 bases, with 7 bases between. The CDR3 is 14 residues long. CDR1 and CDR2 (germline): MNHEY, SVGAGI.

The chain recombines TRBV25-1 with TRBJ1-5; tentative D call: TRBD1 (5 bases). Trimming removed 4 bases at V and 0 bases at J, with 10 bases between. From germline, CDR1 is MGHDK and CDR2 SYGVNS. The CDR3 length is 15 residues. The CDR3 nucleotides read TGTGCCAGCAGTGGTGAGACAGTTAGCAATCAGCCCCAGCATTTT. Its translation is CASSGETVSNQPQHF.